The rows below give T cell receptor beta chains drawn from one sample of a study of blood T cell repertoires in COVID-19. Some clones are missing from TCRdb's copy, which holds only in-frame ones; the method was immunoSEQ multiplex PCR. The data contain 200,000 to 300,000 clones, about 85% of them singletons. The sample taken for sequencing was peripheral blood. The source of these receptors is a woman aged 55-70 years with active or convalescent COVID-19. Each CDR3 is given with its conserved first and last residue. D genes are given only for firm matches. The size entry is marked missing in some rows and otherwise reads once, few, many or a size class.

DNA	CDR3	V	size	D	J
TGTGCCAGGGGGACTAGCGGGGCCAGCACAGATACGCAGTATTTT	CARGTSGASTDTQYF	TRBV2	few	TRBD2	TRBJ2-3
TGTGCCACCAGCAGTTTTACAGGGGGGGATGGCTACACCTTC	CATSSFTGGDGYTF	TRBV15	-	TRBD1	TRBJ1-2
TGTGCCAGCAGCACAACCCAGGGAGGTGAAGCTTTCTTT	CASSTTQGGEAFF	TRBV7-2	-	-	TRBJ1-1
TGTGCCAGTAGTACGACAGGGTCTTCTAATGAAAAACTGTTTTTT	CASSTTGSSNEKLFF	TRBV19	-	TRBD1	TRBJ1-4
TGCAGTGCTAGTTCTAGGCGGTCGTGGAATGAGCAGTTCTTC	CSASSRRSWNEQFF	TRBV20-1	-	-	TRBJ2-1
TGTGCCAGCAGCGTGGAGGGACTAGCGGGGGATGAGCAGTTCTTC	CASSVEGLAGDEQFF	TRBV9	-	TRBD2	TRBJ2-1
TGCGCCAGCAGCCGCGGGACAGCTTACGAGCAGTACTTC	CASSRGTAYEQYF	TRBV4-1	-	-	TRBJ2-7
TGTGCCAGTAGTATCACCCCCTGGGGGGCAGATACGCAGTATTTT	CASSITPWGADTQYF	TRBV19	-	-	TRBJ2-3
TGTGCCAGCAGCTTACAGCGGGGCTCCTACGAGCAGTACTTC	CASSLQRGSYEQYF	TRBV7-2	-	TRBD2	TRBJ2-7
TGTGCCAGTAGTATACCGAGGGACAGGGTCTCGAACACTGAAGCTTTCTTT	CASSIPRDRVSNTEAFF	TRBV19	-	TRBD1	TRBJ1-1
TGTGCCAGCAGGAGGGGGAGATCGGGCTACACCTTC	CASRRGRSGYTF	TRBV27	few	-	TRBJ1-2
TGTGCCAGCAGGGAGAGCGGGGGGGGGTACAATGAGCAGTTCTTC	CASRESGGGYNEQFF	TRBV6-5	-	TRBD2	TRBJ2-1
TGTGCCAGCAGCGACACTAGCGGGGGCACAGATACGCAGTATTTT	CASSDTSGGTDTQYF	TRBV6-5	-	TRBD2	TRBJ2-3
TGTGCCAGCAGCGTAGGTTCGGGAGGGCCAAAAGTCGAGCAGTACTTC	CASSVGSGGPKVEQYF	TRBV9	-	TRBD2	TRBJ2-7
TGTGCCAGCAGCTCTATCAGCGGGGGGGAGACCCAGTACTTC	CASSSISGGETQYF	TRBV5-6	-	TRBD2	TRBJ2-5
TGCGCCAGCAGCGTGGGACAGGTTATGGGCTACACCTTC	CASSVGQVMGYTF	TRBV5-1	-	TRBD1	TRBJ1-2
TGTGCCAGCACCTTAGCGGGAACAGCTGAGCAGTTCTTC	CASTLAGTAEQFF	TRBV6-6	-	TRBD2	TRBJ2-1
TGTGCCAGTAGAAACCCATTAGCGGGAGAGGTGAGTGAGCAGTTCTTC	CASRNPLAGEVSEQFF	TRBV19	-	TRBD2	TRBJ2-1
TGTGCCAGCAGCCCGGACAGGGAAAGCAATCAGCCCCAGCATTTT	CASSPDRESNQPQHF	TRBV7-2	-	TRBD1	TRBJ1-5
TGTGCCACTAGGAATGGGGCGCGCGGGAGCGGGGAGCTGTTTTTT	CATRNGARGSGELFF	TRBV11-2	-	TRBD2	TRBJ2-2
TGTGCCAGCAGTCTGATATCCCCATCAGGGGAGGGCTACACCTTC	CASSLISPSGEGYTF	TRBV27	-	-	TRBJ1-2
TGTGCCAGCAGCCGACAGGGAAATGAAAAACTGTTTTTT	CASSRQGNEKLFF	TRBV6-5	-	TRBD1	TRBJ1-4
TGTGCCAGCGAGGGAAATACCGGGACAGAGAATGAGCAGTTCTTC	CASEGNTGTENEQFF	TRBV6-6	few	TRBD1	TRBJ2-1
TGTGCCAGCAGCTTAGAGATGTCAGGGAACTTCTTC	CASSLEMSGNFF	TRBV11-2	-	-	TRBJ2-1
TGTGCCAGCAGCCAAGATGGGGGCGGGACTAGCGGGATCAGTTACGAGCAGTACTTC	CASSQDGGGTSGISYEQYF	TRBV3-1/TRBV3-2	-	TRBD2	TRBJ2-7
TGTGCCAGCAGCCTAGGACAGGTGGACGGCTACACCTTC	CASSLGQVDGYTF	TRBV6-2/TRBV6-3	-	TRBD1	TRBJ1-2
TGTGCCACCCAACAGGGGGCTCAGAGCTCCTACAATGAGCAGTTCTTC	CATQQGAQSSYNEQFF	TRBV19	once	TRBD1	TRBJ2-1
TGTGCCACCAGTGATAGAAGACTAGGTCGCGGGAGGGATAAAACTAGCACAGATACGCAGTATTTT	CATSDRRLGRGRDKTSTDTQYF	TRBV24-1	-	TRBD2	TRBJ2-3
TGTGCCAGCAGCTTGAGACAGGGTAGGCAGCCCCAGCATTTT	CASSLRQGRQPQHF	TRBV7-2	-	TRBD1	TRBJ1-5
TGTGCCAGCAGCTTGAAGGGGGCAGCAGCCTACAATGAGCAGTTCTTC	CASSLKGAAAYNEQFF	TRBV5-4	-	TRBD1	TRBJ2-1
TGTGCCAGCAGCGTAGCACCCGGGACACAAGAGACCCAGTACTTC	CASSVAPGTQETQYF	TRBV9	-	-	TRBJ2-5
TGTGCCAGCAGGGACTTCGGTCTGAATACGCAGTATTTT	CASRDFGLNTQYF	TRBV6-5	-	-	TRBJ2-3
TGTGCCAGCAGTTTAGGCGTTGACGAGCAGTACTTC	CASSLGVDEQYF	TRBV12-3/TRBV12-4	-	-	TRBJ2-7
TGTGCCAGTAGTATGGACAAATACAATGAGCAGTTCTTC	CASSMDKYNEQFF	TRBV19	-	-	TRBJ2-1
TGTGCCAGCCGTAACCATCGGACAGGGGGCGAGCAGTACTTC	CASRNHRTGGEQYF	TRBV6-6	-	TRBD1	TRBJ2-7
TGCGCCAGCAGCTTGGGAGAGGGCAGAATTAATGAAAAACTGTTTTTT	CASSLGEGRINEKLFF	TRBV5-1	-	-	TRBJ1-4
TGCAGCGTAGGTTCGACAGGGGACTTAGGCGGGGAGCTGTTTTTT	CSVGSTGDLGGELFF	TRBV29-1	-	TRBD1	TRBJ2-2
TGTGCCAGCAGCTTAGGGGGCCCCTCCTACAATGAGCAGTTCTTC	CASSLGGPSYNEQFF	TRBV7-8	-	-	TRBJ2-1
TGTGCCAGCAGACTGGGGGGGGCCCTCTCCTACAATGAGCAGTTCTTC	CASRLGGALSYNEQFF	TRBV2	once	-	TRBJ2-1
TGTGCCAGCAGCAAATTAACCCCTTGGGGCTACCGAATACACAATGAGCAGTTCTTC	CASSKLTPWGYRIHNEQFF	TRBV21-1	-	-	TRBJ2-1
TGTGCCAGCAGCTTACAACAGGGCTACGAGCAGTACTTC	CASSLQQGYEQYF	TRBV11-3	-	-	TRBJ2-7
TGTGCCAGCAGCCAACCCCTGCGGCGGGGAATTCAGCCCCAGCATTTT	CASSQPLRRGIQPQHF	TRBV28	-	-	TRBJ1-5
TGTGCCAGTAGTAGTCCAGCGGGAGTTTCGACCGGGGAGCTGTTTTTT	CASSSPAGVSTGELFF	TRBV19	-	TRBD2	TRBJ2-2
TGTGCCAGTAGGGACGGGCAGGGAGGCTATGGCTACACCTTC	CASRDGQGGYGYTF	TRBV19	few	-	TRBJ1-2
TGTGCCAGCAGTCCTACAGGGGACGAAAAACTGTTTTTT	CASSPTGDEKLFF	TRBV28	-	TRBD1	TRBJ1-4
TGTGCCTGGAGTGGACAGGGTTACTATGGCTACACCTTC	CAWSGQGYYGYTF	TRBV30	-	TRBD1	TRBJ1-2
TGTGCCTGGGACAGGGGGAGAAGGGAAGCTTTCTTT	CAWDRGRREAFF	TRBV30	-	TRBD1	TRBJ1-1
TGTGCCAGCAGTGAAAGGGGGGCCGGGACTAGCGGGGGCCGCAATGAGCAGTTCTTC	CASSERGAGTSGGRNEQFF	TRBV6-1	once	TRBD2	TRBJ2-1
TGTGCCAGCAGCTTAGGCTGGTGGGTTTCGGGGGGAGACACAGATACGCAGTATTTT	CASSLGWWVSGGDTDTQYF	TRBV13	-	TRBD2	TRBJ2-3
TGTGCCAGTAGTGACGGGGATCAGCCCCAGCATTTT	CASSDGDQPQHF	TRBV19	-	-	TRBJ1-5
TGTGCCAGTAGTGGGGGACAGAATGAAAAACTGTTTTTT	CASSGGQNEKLFF	TRBV19	-	TRBD1	TRBJ1-4
TGCGCCAGCAGTGAGTCGATGCGGGGGGGGAACAATGAGCAGTTCTTC	CASSESMRGGNNEQFF	TRBV10-2	once	TRBD2	TRBJ2-1
TGTGCCAGCAGCCTTGGACAGCAACAACACTTCTATGGCTACACCTTC	CASSLGQQQHFYGYTF	TRBV5-4	-	-	TRBJ1-2
TGTGCCAGCAGCCAAGAGTTGGGAGAGCCATCCTACGAGCAGTACTTC	CASSQELGEPSYEQYF	TRBV4-2	-	-	TRBJ2-7
TGTGCCAGCAGGAGAGGGGGGGGAAGCACAGATACGCAGTATTTT	CASRRGGGSTDTQYF	TRBV27	-	-	TRBJ2-3
TGCGCCAGCGCTACTAGGTCGGCCGGGGAGCTGTTTTTT	CASATRSAGELFF	TRBV10-1	-	-	TRBJ2-2